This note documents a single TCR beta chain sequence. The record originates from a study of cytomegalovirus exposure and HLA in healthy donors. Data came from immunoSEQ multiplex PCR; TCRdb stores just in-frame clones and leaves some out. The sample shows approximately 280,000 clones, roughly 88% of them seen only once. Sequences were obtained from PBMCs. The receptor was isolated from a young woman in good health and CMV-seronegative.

CDR3 region: CASSVPGLAGGTTDTQYF. The CDR3 region has the DNA TGCGCCAGCAGCGTCCCGGGACTAGCGGGAGGTACCACAGATACGCAGTATTTT. The chain couples TRBV5-1 to TRBJ2-3; TRBD2 matches 15 bases. V lost 4 bases to trimming and J lost 2 bases; unmatched junction nucleotides: 8. CDR3 length: 18 residues. Per the germline V gene, CDR1 is SGHRS and CDR2 is YFSETQ. The full variable domain, with the rest looked up from reference TRBV5-1 and TRBJ2-3, is KAGVTQTPRYLIKTRGQQVTLSCSPISGHRSVSWYQQTPGQGLQFLFEYFSETQRNKGNFPGRFSGRQFSNSRSEMNVSTLELGDSALYLCASSVPGLAGGTTDTQYFGPGTRLTVL.